This TCR beta chain was sequenced during a study of blood T cell repertoires in COVID-19. The wider study: Researchers got acute and convalescent COVID-19 samples from the United States, Italy and Spain.

The CDR3 runs 15 residues. Germline V gives CDR1 SGHTA, CDR2 FQGTGA. V lost 3 bases to trimming and J lost 2 bases; unmatched junction nucleotides: 2. As handled by the study authors: Nucleated cell number was recorded as an estimate derived from reference gene primer amplification. Produced via immunoSEQ multiplex PCR; TCRdb's table is partial and in-frame only. The DNA gave D and trimming, while V, J and clone size come from that table. The table has about 240,000 clones, roughly 85% seen once. Sample: peripheral blood. The chain combines TRBV7-3 with TRBJ2-3, with 10 bases lining up with TRBD1. This TCR derives from a woman under 30 with acute or convalescent COVID-19. The CDR3 region has the DNA TGTGCCAGCAGCTTCGGACAGGGGGACACAGATACGCAGTATTTT. Amino acid sequence: CASSFGQGDTDTQYF.